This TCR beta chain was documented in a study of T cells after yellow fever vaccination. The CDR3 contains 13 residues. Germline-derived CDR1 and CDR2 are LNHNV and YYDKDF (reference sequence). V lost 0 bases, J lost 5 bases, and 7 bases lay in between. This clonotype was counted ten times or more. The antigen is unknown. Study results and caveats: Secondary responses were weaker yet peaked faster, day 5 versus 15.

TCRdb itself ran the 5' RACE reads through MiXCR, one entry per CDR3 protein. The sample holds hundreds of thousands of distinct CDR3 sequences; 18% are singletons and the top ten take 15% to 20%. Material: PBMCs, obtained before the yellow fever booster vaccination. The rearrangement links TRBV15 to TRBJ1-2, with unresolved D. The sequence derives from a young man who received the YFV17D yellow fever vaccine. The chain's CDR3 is CATSRESTYGYTF. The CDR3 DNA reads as TGTGCCACCAGCAGAGAAAGCACGTATGGCTACACCTTC.